The rows below give T cell receptor beta chains drawn from one sample of a study of tumor and adjacent non-tumor tissue in lung cancer. One entry per CDR3 protein results from TCRdb running MiXCR on the multiplex PCR reads. The sample holds 65,000 to 85,000 distinct CDR3 sequences; under 80% are singletons and the top ten take more than 35%. Sequencing was performed on distant non-tumor lung tissue. The receptors stem from a man in his 60s with non-small cell lung cancer. The CDR3 runs from the conserved cysteine through the conserved F or W. The D gene is left open where the match is weak. Only part of the rows carry a size: once, few, many, or a class if the clone is expanded.

clone size | J gene | D gene | V gene | CDR3 protein | CDR3 DNA
. | TRBJ2-3 | . | TRBV11-3 | CASSSGLAVSTNTQYF | TGTGCCAGCAGCTCCGGGCTAGCAGTCAGTACAAATACGCAGTATTTT
. | TRBJ2-7 | . | TRBV29-1 | CCALEPGEQYF | TGCTGCGCTCTAGAACCCGGTGAGCAGTACTTC
many | TRBJ1-4 | TRBD1 | TRBV11-2 | CASSSTGAEKLFF | TGTGCCAGCAGCTCGACAGGGGCTGAAAAACTGTTTTTT
few | TRBJ1-1 | . | TRBV25-1 | CASSDVGPNTEAFF | TGTGCCAGCAGTGACGTGGGGCCGAACACTGAAGCTTTCTTT
. | TRBJ2-5 | . | TRBV29-1 | CSVADRCQGIQYF | TGCAGCGTAGCGGACAGATGCCAAGGGATCCAGTACTTC
. | TRBJ2-3 | . | TRBV5-5 | CASSRWRVRPDTQYF | TGTGCCAGCAGCAGGTGGAGAGTGCGGCCAGATACGCAGTATTTT
. | TRBJ2-7 | TRBD1 | TRBV4-2 | CPSNPTGGRGEQYF | TGTCCCAGCAACCCGACAGGGGGTAGGGGCGAGCAGTACTTC
. | TRBJ2-6 | TRBD1 | TRBV30 | CAWALQGSGANVLIF | TGTGCCTGGGCACTACAGGGGTCTGGGGCCAATGTCCTGATTTTC
. | TRBJ2-4 | . | TRBV25-1 | CASSDYMAGNIQYF | TGTGCCAGCAGTGACTACATGGCGGGGAACATTCAGTACTTC
. | TRBJ1-6 | . | TRBV14 | CASSQGGSLSTNF | TGTGCCAGTAGCCAAGGGGGATCTTTAAGCACCAACTTT
many | TRBJ2-2 | TRBD2 | TRBV12-3/TRBV12-4 | CASSRVPLSGRGSGELFF | TGTGCCAGCAGCCGTGTGCCCCTCAGCGGGAGGGGGTCGGGGGAGCTGTTTTTT
. | TRBJ2-3 | TRBD2 | TRBV29-1 | CSVAETSGTDTQYF | TGCAGCGTCGCCGAGACTAGCGGCACAGATACGCAGTATTTT
. | TRBJ2-1 | TRBD2 | TRBV4-1 | CASSDLLAGEPGEQLF | TGCGCCAGCAGCGACTTACTAGCGGGAGAGCCGGGTGAGCAGTTATTC
. | TRBJ2-1 | TRBD1 | TRBV29-1 | CSAPSRDSYNEQFF | TGCAGCGCCCCTAGCCGGGACAGCTACAATGAGCAGTTCTTC
once | TRBJ2-7 | . | TRBV7-9 | CASRPRSGRASNEQYF | TGTGCCAGCAGGCCCCGGTCGGGCAGAGCCTCCAACGAGCAGTACTTC
. | TRBJ1-2 | . | TRBV6-1 | CASSEDVWSYGYTF | TGTGCCAGCAGTGAAGATGTCTGGTCATATGGCTACACCTTC
. | TRBJ1-6 | TRBD1 | TRBV10-2 | CTGSQPWTGAYNSPLHF | TGCACCGGCAGTCAACCCTGGACAGGAGCGTATAATTCACCCCTCCACTTT
. | TRBJ1-5 | . | TRBV6-1 | CASSEGAGANQPQHF | TGTGCCAGCAGTGAAGGGGCAGGAGCAAATCAGCCCCAGCATTTT
. | TRBJ2-3 | . | TRBV6-2/TRBV6-3 | CATKSRASGTHTQYF | TGTGCCACCAAGAGTAGGGCGTCCGGGACACATACGCAGTATTTT
. | TRBJ2-1 | TRBD1 | TRBV5-5 | CTSSGGQGMHNEQFF | TGTACCAGCAGTGGGGGACAGGGGATGCACAATGAGCAGTTCTTC
many | TRBJ2-1 | . | TRBV28 | CASSSKRARDYEQFF | TGTGCCAGCAGTTCGAAGCGGGCAAGGGACTATGAGCAGTTCTTC
. | TRBJ2-1 | . | TRBV20-1 | CSTTGPKNEQFF | TGCAGTACTACGGGACCGAAGAATGAGCAGTTCTTC
. | TRBJ2-5 | . | TRBV6-1 | CASSAAGTRETQYF | TGTGCCAGCAGTGCTGCTGGGACCCGAGAGACCCAATACTTC
. | TRBJ2-3 | TRBD2 | TRBV5-4 | CASSRIEREPGDTQYF | TGTGCCAGCAGCCGTATCGAGCGGGAGCCGGGTGATACGCAGTACTTT
. | TRBJ2-3 | TRBD2 | TRBV5-4 | CVGSPIEREPGDTQYF | TGTGTCGGCAGCCCAATCGAGCGGGAGCCGGGAGATACGCAATATTTT
. | TRBJ1-2 | TRBD1 | TRBV5-6 | CASSHRGMANYGYTF | TGTGCCAGCAGCCACAGGGGGATGGCTAACTATGGGTACACCTTC
. | TRBJ2-7 | . | TRBV6-5 | CDISYERNPYEQYF | TGTGACATCAGTTACGAACGGAACCCCTACGAGCAGTACTTC
. | TRBJ2-6 | TRBD1 | TRBV7-8 | CAGSLRQGPANVLTF | TGTGCCGGCAGCTTAAGACAGGGACCGGCCAACGTCCTGACTTTC
. | TRBJ2-5 | TRBD2 | TRBV5-4 | CTNSPIWTSDRQETQYF | TGTACCAACAGCCCAATCTGGACTAGCGACCGACAAGAGACCCAGTACTTC